These T cell receptor beta chains were read from a single sample in a study of PD-1 blockade in classical Hodgkin lymphoma. Data came from immunoSEQ multiplex PCR; TCRdb stores just in-frame clones and leaves some out. This sample yields about 90,000 clones, of which about nine tenths are seen a single time; 2.5% to 3.5% belongs to the top ten. The specimen was peripheral blood mononuclear cells (PBMCs), collected before the fourth cycle of nivolumab. Receptor source: a human donor with classical Hodgkin lymphoma. Both conserved end residues are part of each CDR3. The D gene is left open where the match is weak. Only some rows state a clone size, as once, few, many or a class for expanded clones.

J: TRBJ1-2
size: NA
V: TRBV7-8
D: NA
CDR3: CASSEKRAGSSNYGYTF
DNA: TGTGCCAGCAGCGAAAAGAGGGCGGGATCCTCTAACTATGGCTACACCTTC

J: TRBJ1-3
size: NA
V: TRBV7-2
D: NA
CDR3: CASSLRGGEGNTIYF
DNA: TGTGCCAGCAGCTTACGGGGGGGAGAAGGAAACACCATATATTTT

J: TRBJ2-7
size: NA
V: TRBV4-1
D: TRBD1
CDR3: CASSQPTGTGGHEQYF
DNA: TGCGCCAGCAGCCAACCCACCGGGACAGGGGGCCACGAGCAGTACTTC

J: TRBJ1-2
size: once
V: TRBV28
D: TRBD1
CDR3: CASGDRGYYGYTF
DNA: TGTGCCAGCGGAGACAGGGGTTACTATGGCTACACCTTC

J: TRBJ1-5
size: NA
V: TRBV4-1
D: NA
CDR3: CASSQDHRSNQPQHF
DNA: TGCGCCAGCAGCCAAGATCACAGGAGCAATCAGCCCCAGCATTTT

J: TRBJ1-1
size: NA
V: TRBV29-1
D: NA
CDR3: CSFRDGRMNTEAFF
DNA: TGCAGCTTCCGGGACGGGAGAATGAACACTGAAGCTTTCTTT

J: TRBJ1-2
size: NA
V: TRBV15
D: NA
CDR3: CATRLGGRIDYGYTF
DNA: TGTGCCACCAGACTCGGGGGGCGGATCGACTATGGCTACACCTTC

J: TRBJ1-2
size: NA
V: TRBV18
D: TRBD1
CDR3: CASSPSGQLDYGYTF
DNA: TGTGCCAGCTCACCCTCGGGACAGTTGGACTATGGCTACACCTTC

J: TRBJ1-1
size: NA
V: TRBV2
D: NA
CDR3: CASLPRAMNTEAFF
DNA: TGTGCCAGCCTGCCGAGGGCCATGAACACTGAAGCTTTCTTT

J: TRBJ1-1
size: NA
V: TRBV30
D: NA
CDR3: CAWSVSGAEAFF
DNA: TGTGCCTGGAGTGTAAGCGGCGCTGAAGCTTTCTTT

J: TRBJ1-1
size: once
V: TRBV5-6
D: TRBD1
CDR3: CASSFQTGGAAFF
DNA: TGTGCCAGCAGCTTTCAGACAGGGGGGGCAGCTTTCTTT

J: TRBJ1-1
size: NA
V: TRBV7-9
D: NA
CDR3: CASSLGFGRANTEAFF
DNA: TGTGCCAGCAGCTTAGGATTTGGAAGGGCTAACACTGAAGCTTTCTTT

J: TRBJ1-2
size: few
V: TRBV7-9
D: TRBD1
CDR3: CASGQGNGYTF
DNA: TGTGCCAGCGGACAGGGTAATGGCTACACCTTC

J: TRBJ1-1
size: few
V: TRBV9
D: NA
CDR3: CASSVGPDTEAFF
DNA: TGTGCCAGCAGCGTGGGTCCGGACACTGAAGCTTTCTTT

J: TRBJ2-5
size: NA
V: TRBV5-1
D: NA
CDR3: CASTAAGTAQETQYF
DNA: TGCGCCAGCACCGCTGCTGGGACCGCTCAAGAGACCCAGTACTTC

J: TRBJ2-1
size: NA
V: TRBV28
D: TRBD2
CDR3: CASSDPSGGAYNEQFF
DNA: TGTGCCAGCAGCGACCCTAGCGGGGGAGCCTACAATGAGCAGTTCTTC

J: TRBJ2-5
size: NA
V: TRBV19
D: TRBD1
CDR3: CASSSNRGRDPQETQYF
DNA: TGTGCCAGTAGTTCCAACAGGGGGCGGGATCCTCAAGAGACCCAGTACTTC

J: TRBJ2-1
size: NA
V: TRBV7-9
D: NA
CDR3: CASSLGRGSYNEQFF
DNA: TGTGCCAGCAGCCTCGGGCGGGGCTCCTACAATGAGCAGTTCTTC

J: TRBJ1-4
size: NA
V: TRBV7-6
D: TRBD1
CDR3: CASSLAAFGDRLDANEKLFF
DNA: TGTGCCAGCAGCTTAGCGGCGTTCGGGGACAGGCTAGATGCTAATGAAAAACTGTTTTTT

J: TRBJ1-3
size: NA
V: TRBV7-2
D: NA
CDR3: CASSLLGNTIYF
DNA: TGTGCCAGCAGCTTACTTGGAAACACCATATATTTT

J: TRBJ2-5
size: NA
V: TRBV28
D: NA
CDR3: CASIRGGGFETQYF
DNA: TGTGCCAGCATCCGGGGAGGGGGCTTTGAGACCCAGTACTTC

J: TRBJ2-1
size: NA
V: TRBV18
D: NA
CDR3: CASRGPSYNEQFF
DNA: TGTGCCAGCAGGGGTCCCTCCTACAATGAGCAGTTCTTC

J: TRBJ1-2
size: few
V: TRBV28
D: NA
CDR3: CASSYGYGYTF
DNA: TGTGCCAGCAGCTACGGATATGGCTACACCTTC

J: TRBJ1-1
size: medium-sized
V: TRBV11-2
D: NA
CDR3: CASNRPNTEAFF
DNA: TGTGCCAGCAACAGACCGAACACTGAAGCTTTCTTT

J: TRBJ1-2
size: NA
V: TRBV7-2
D: TRBD1
CDR3: CASSLEGTGGGYTF
DNA: TGTGCCAGCAGCTTAGAAGGGACAGGGGGTGGCTACACCTTC

J: TRBJ2-7
size: NA
V: TRBV7-9
D: NA
CDR3: CASSFGGRGYEQYF
DNA: TGTGCCAGCAGCTTCGGGGGGCGTGGATACGAGCAGTACTTC

J: TRBJ1-1
size: NA
V: TRBV4-1
D: NA
CDR3: CASSQLLLRDLSGTEAFF
DNA: TGCGCCAGCAGCCAACTCCTACTCCGGGATCTCTCGGGGACTGAAGCTTTCTTT

J: TRBJ1-5
size: once
V: TRBV2
D: TRBD1
CDR3: CASSDPGTGHQPQHF
DNA: TGTGCCAGCAGCGACCCCGGGACAGGGCATCAGCCCCAGCATTTT

J: TRBJ1-1
size: once
V: TRBV6-5
D: TRBD1
CDR3: CASSYIQGDGTEAFF
DNA: TGTGCCAGCAGTTACATACAGGGGGACGGCACTGAAGCTTTCTTT

J: TRBJ2-7
size: NA
V: TRBV19
D: NA
CDR3: CASSIVVSGTSYEQYF
DNA: TGTGCCAGTAGTATAGTCGTATCGGGGACATCATACGAGCAGTACTTC

J: TRBJ2-6
size: once
V: TRBV7-7
D: TRBD1
CDR3: CASSLNKGQNPSGANVLTF
DNA: TGTGCCAGCAGCCTAAACAAGGGACAGAATCCCTCTGGGGCCAACGTCCTGACTTTC

J: TRBJ1-2
size: NA
V: TRBV2
D: TRBD1
CDR3: CASSRDRVNYGYTF
DNA: TGTGCCAGCAGTCGCGACAGGGTTAACTATGGCTACACCTTC

J: TRBJ2-1
size: NA
V: TRBV7-9
D: NA
CDR3: CASSLRGTVYNEQFF
DNA: TGTGCCAGCAGCTTACGCGGGACAGTTTACAATGAGCAGTTCTTC

J: TRBJ2-7
size: NA
V: TRBV6-5
D: NA
CDR3: CASGRDISYEQYF
DNA: TGTGCCAGCGGACGGGATATCTCCTACGAGCAGTACTTC

J: TRBJ2-3
size: NA
V: TRBV28
D: TRBD2
CDR3: CASSTTGTSGTDTQYF
DNA: TGTGCCAGCAGCACAACCGGGACTAGCGGCACAGATACGCAGTATTTT

J: TRBJ2-7
size: NA
V: TRBV7-2
D: TRBD2
CDR3: CASSLETSGGAYEQYF
DNA: TGTGCCAGCAGCTTAGAGACTAGCGGGGGGGCCTACGAGCAGTACTTC

J: TRBJ1-3
size: NA
V: TRBV12-5
D: TRBD1
CDR3: CASGSRLGQTSSGNTIYF
DNA: TGTGCTAGTGGTTCGCGCTTGGGACAGACCAGCTCTGGAAACACCATATATTTT

J: TRBJ2-1
size: NA
V: TRBV11-3
D: TRBD2
CDR3: CASSRDNSGGEYNEQFF
DNA: TGTGCCAGCAGCCGCGACAATAGCGGGGGGGAATACAATGAGCAGTTCTTC

J: TRBJ2-7
size: NA
V: TRBV5-1
D: TRBD1
CDR3: CASSQGAREQYF
DNA: TGCGCCAGCTCGCAGGGGGCGCGGGAGCAGTACTTC

J: TRBJ2-1
size: NA
V: TRBV19
D: NA
CDR3: CASTSGPYNEQFF
DNA: TGTGCCAGTACAAGCGGGCCCTACAATGAGCAGTTCTTC